These 9 T cell receptor beta chains came from one sample sequenced in a study of T cell therapy product for transplant patients. Sample label represents: CMVpp65/IE-1-reactive T cells enriched by IFNgamma capture and expanded in vitro. Overlapping CMV pp65 and IE-1 peptide pools, each at 0.4 to 0.65 ug/ml, stimulated the PBMCs for around six hours. Cells producing IFNgamma after CMV stimulation were positively selected by IFNgamma secretion assay. Enriched IFNgamma+ cells grew for approximately 23 days with irradiated autologous feeders and either IL-7/IL-15 or IL-2. Sequencing was performed with immunoSEQ multiplex PCR; in TCRdb, only in-frame clones are kept and a portion is missing. The table has hundreds of clones, approximately 61% seen once. The antigens of these receptors remain unknown. Sequences were obtained from a sorted cell population cultured from PBMCs. The receptors come from an adult in good health.

This clone was observed a single time. CDR3 amino acids: CASSGRYPYEQYF. The CDR3 DNA reads as TGTGCCAGTAGTGGGCGGTACCCCTACGAGCAGTACTTC. The chain joins TRBV19 to TRBJ2-7, with unresolved D. CDR3 length: 13 residues. V lost 5 bases and J lost 2, with 10 bases in between. From germline, CDR1 is LNHDA and CDR2 SQIVND (reference sequence).

V and J are TRBV5-1 and TRBJ2-5, with D perhaps TRBD1 (6 bases). Germline V CDR1 and CDR2: SGHRS, YFSETQ. CDR3 size: 16 residues. V gave up 1 base and J gave up 5 bases, with 18 bases separating them. The CDR3 here is CASSLNRAGMRETQYF. CDR3 DNA sequence: TGCGCCAGCAGCTTGAACAGGGCCGGTATGAGGGAGACCCAGTACTTC.

This clone turned up a few times. The V gene is TRBV5-7, the J gene TRBJ1-5, with D possibly TRBD1 on 5 matching bases. TRBV5-7 is marked as an open reading frame, function uncertain. The CDR3 length is 12 residues. Between the trimmed V and J ends, which lost 7 bases and 6 bases, there was a span of 11 bases. The CDR3 DNA reads as TGTGCCAGCGGGGCAGGGAGTCAGCCCCAGCATTTT. It yields the protein CASGAGSQPQHF.

The gene calls are TRBV5-4 and TRBJ2-5; possibly TRBD2 for D (5 bases). With 1 base removed from V and 5 bases from J, the gap between germline ends came to 9 bases. The V gene's germline CDR1 is SGHNT and CDR2 YYREEE (reference sequence). This CDR3 has 13 residues. The CDR3 region is CASSLSGSETQYF. The CDR3 region has the DNA TGTGCCAGCAGCTTGTCGGGGAGTGAGACCCAGTACTTC.

This clone was detected a few times. The gene calls are TRBV7-8 and TRBJ1-5; possibly TRBD1 for D (5 bases). V was clipped by 8 bases and J by 6 bases, with 11 bases between them. This CDR3 region has 12 residues. Germline values: CDR1 SGHVS, CDR2 FQNEAQ. CDR3 residues: CASGAGSQPQHF. CDR3 coding DNA: TGTGCCAGCGGGGCAGGGAGTCAGCCCCAGCATTTT.

This chain links TRBV28 with TRBJ2-7, with D perhaps TRBD1 or TRBD2 (6 bases each). The germline CDR1 and CDR2 sequences are MDHEN and SYDVKM. V lost 5 bases and J 6 bases, leaving 14 bases between the germline ends. The CDR3 runs to 13 residues. This CDR3 is CASSMGGGLEQYF. CDR3 bases: TGTGCCAGCAGTATGGGGGGCGGCCTCGAGCAGTACTTC.

Sample share makes this clone medium-sized. The V call is TRBV5-4, the J call TRBJ2-3; the D is unclear. The CDR3 is made up of 15 amino acids. V was pared by 4 bases and J by 0 bases, with 12 bases between. Germline CDR1 and CDR2: SGHNT and YYREEE (reference sequence). The CDR3 is CASSPGGRSTDTQYF. CDR3 DNA: TGTGCCAGCAGCCCTGGCGGCAGAAGCACAGATACGCAGTATTTT.

This clone has just one count. The chain uses TRBV7-9 and TRBJ2-7; possibly TRBD1 for D (5 bases). This CDR3 is built from 14 residues. Germline V lookup: CDR1 SEHNR, CDR2 FQNEAQ (reference sequence). V lost 3 bases to trimming and J lost 5 bases, with 14 bases between them. CDR3 bases: TGTGCCAGCAGCTTGGCCAGGGAAGCTAACGAGCAGTACTTC. Protein sequence: CASSLAREANEQYF.

The V and J genes are TRBV10-3 and TRBJ2-7; no definite D call. Germline V gene data show CDR1 as ENHRY and CDR2 as SYGVKD. V was shortened by 6 bases and J by 2 bases, with 14 bases between the two germline ends. This CDR3 has 14 amino acids. CDR3 DNA sequence: TGTGCCATCAGGGACCAGGCGGAAACCTACGAGCAGTACTTC. This codes for CAIRDQAETYEQYF.